This TCR beta chain was identified during a study of OX40 agonist ivuxolimab in advanced cancers. Overall study findings and caveats: At 0.1 to 3.0 mg/kg and by week 6, clonal expansion occurred in CD4+ and CD8+ blood T cells.

Comments on this clone: No antigen is known for it.

Generated by immunoSEQ multiplex PCR, the TCRdb table keeps only in-frame clones and is missing some. The sample shows 50,000 to 65,000 clones, approximately 85% of them seen only once. After removal of 7 bases from V and 8 bases from J, the junction contained 13 bases not matched to a gene. The CDR3 loop spans 15 amino acids. Germline-derived CDR1 and CDR2 are MNHEY and SMNVEV (reference sequence). The sample in question was CD4+ or CD8+ T cells sorted from blood, obtained in a trial of the OX40 agonist ivuxolimab. This sequence originates from an adult with an advanced solid tumor such as melanoma, head and neck, liver or kidney cancer. This sequence joins TRBV27 and TRBJ1-1; 10 positions agree with TRBD1. The CDR3 region has the DNA TGTGCCAGCAAAAAAGCGGGACAGGGGTTTTTGGAAGCTTTCTTT. Its protein product is CASKKAGQGFLEAFF.